This T cell receptor (beta chain) was sequenced during a study of T cells after yellow fever vaccination. Study information: Some fractions had low cell numbers, and these were prepared with SMART-Seq v4 Ultra Low Input. Study-level points and caveats: Post-booster repertoires again held most primary-vaccination clones (about 96% CD4, roughly 88% CD8). Just a small share of clonotypes turned up in the CD4 compartment as well as the CD8 compartment. Contamination by abundant bulk-population clonotypes could be present in FACS-sorted repertoires.

V dropped 8 bases and J dropped 5; count of bases not matched to a gene: 7. The CDR3 sequence is 13 residues long. The germline gives CDR1 MNHNS, CDR2 SASEGT. In regard to this clonotype: Its matching antigen is unknown.

TCRdb called the 5' RACE reads again in MiXCR, with one record for every CDR3 protein. The sample holds about 630,000 distinct CDR3 sequences, about 12% seen once. V gene TRBV6-1 combines with J gene TRBJ1-1; 8 nucleotides align to TRBD1. This TCR came from a man aged 25-45 years who received the YFV17D yellow fever vaccine. The sample was PBMCs, taken on the day of the yellow fever booster vaccination. The CDR3 DNA is TGTGCCAGCCGAGGACAGGGCGGGACTGAAGCTTTCTTT. Translation: CASRGQGGTEAFF.